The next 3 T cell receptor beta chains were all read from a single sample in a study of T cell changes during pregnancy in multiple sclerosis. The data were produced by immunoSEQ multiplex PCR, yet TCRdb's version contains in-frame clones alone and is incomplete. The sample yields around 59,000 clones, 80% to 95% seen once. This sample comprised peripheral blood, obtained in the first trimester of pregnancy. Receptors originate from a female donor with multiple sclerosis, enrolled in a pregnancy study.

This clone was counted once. The CDR3 protein is CATSRVGTGVDEKLFF. In nucleotides, the CDR3 is TGTGCCACCAGCAGAGTTGGAACAGGGGTGGATGAAAAACTGTTTTTT. V usage is TRBV15 and J usage is TRBJ1-4; TRBD1 matches 7 bases. CDR1 LNHNV and CDR2 YYDKDF come from the germline V gene (reference sequence). The trim removed 1 base at V and 6 bases at J, leaving 8 bases unmatched. The CDR3 runs to 16 residues.

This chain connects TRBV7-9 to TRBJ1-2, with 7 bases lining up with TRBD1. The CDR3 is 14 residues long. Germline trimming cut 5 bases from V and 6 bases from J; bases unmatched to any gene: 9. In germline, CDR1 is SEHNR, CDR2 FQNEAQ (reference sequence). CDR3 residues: CASSLGTELNGYTF. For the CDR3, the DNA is TGTGCCAGCAGCCTGGGGACAGAGCTTAATGGCTACACCTTC.

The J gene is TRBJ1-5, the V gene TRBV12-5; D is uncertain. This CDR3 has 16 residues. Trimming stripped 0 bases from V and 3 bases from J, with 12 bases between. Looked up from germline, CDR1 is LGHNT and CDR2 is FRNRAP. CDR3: CASGLVERRVNQPQHF. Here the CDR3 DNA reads TGTGCTAGTGGTTTGGTAGAGAGGCGGGTCAATCAGCCCCAGCATTTT.